This entry lists 31 T cell receptor beta chains sequenced from one sample in a study of neurological immune-mediated disorders. TCRdb processed the 5' RACE reads anew with MiXCR; each CDR3 protein has one entry. Of tens of thousands of distinct CDR3 sequences in the sample, about 11% were seen once. As to time point: longitudinal time-point 1 (baseline). Sequencing input: PBMCs. Source of these receptors: a male donor with HTLV-1-associated myelopathy (HAM/TSP).

This clonotype was observed many times. The chain has TRBV6-2 or TRBV6-3 and TRBJ1-5; D gene unclear. V lost 2 bases to trimming and J lost 7 bases, with 6 bases between them. The CDR3 is 12 amino acids. CDR1 and CDR2 (germline): MNHEY, SVGEGT. The CDR3 spells CASSYIQQPQHF. As DNA, the CDR3 is TGTGCCAGCAGTTACATTCAGCAGCCCCAGCATTTT.

This clonotype showed up many times. The chain employs TRBV7-2 and TRBJ2-5; TRBD1 or TRBD2 may be the D gene (5 bases each). This CDR3 is built from 13 residues. The V gene lost 1 base and the J gene lost 7 bases, with 10 bases spanning the gap. Germline CDR1 is SGHTA and CDR2 is FQGNSA. CDR3 in DNA: TGTGCCAGCAGCTTAGTCGCGAGGGGGACCCAGTACTTC. Protein product: CASSLVARGTQYF.

Ten or more counts support this clonotype. This chain uses TRBV7-6 with TRBJ1-5, with D unresolved. Trimming removed 5 bases from V and 8 bases from J, with 16 bases in between. Germline V gene sequence: CDR1 SGHVS, CDR2 FNYEAQ. The CDR3 consists of 14 residues. The CDR3 DNA reads TGTGCCAGCAGCCTACGGCTGGACGGGGAGCCCCAGCATTTT. It yields the protein CASSLRLDGEPQHF.

This clonotype appeared many times. This rearrangement joins TRBV7-9 to TRBJ2-3; maybe TRBD1 (6 bases). CDR1 SEHNR and CDR2 FQNEAQ come from the germline V gene (reference sequence). The germline V and J ends were trimmed by 5 bases and 2 bases, with 23 bases remaining between them. The CDR3 totals 18 residues. The CDR3 DNA is TGTGCCAGCAGCACGAGACCCGGGACACCTAATTTCACAGATACGCAGTATTTT. Protein sequence: CASSTRPGTPNFTDTQYF. Full variable domain (rest looked up from reference TRBV7-9 and TRBJ2-3): DTGVSQNPRHKITKRGQNVTFRCDPISEHNRLYWYRQTLGQGPEFLTYFQNEAQLEKSRLLSDRFSAERPKGSFSTLEIQRTEQGDSAMYLCASSTRPGTPNFTDTQYFGPGTRLTVL.

This clonotype was recorded at least ten times. The chain is built from TRBV7-2 and TRBJ2-1, with 8 bases lining up with TRBD2. The CDR3 runs to 17 residues. V was pared by 3 bases and J by 0 bases, with 7 bases of the junction left unmatched. The germline V gene encodes CDR1 SGHTA and CDR2 FQGNSA. DNA for the CDR3: TGTGCCAGCAGCTTTCCGCGCGGGGGGTTCTCCTACAATGAGCAGTTCTTC. Translating it yields CASSFPRGGFSYNEQFF. Full variable domain (rest looked up from reference TRBV7-2 and TRBJ2-1): GAGVSQSPSNKVTEKGKDVELRCDPISGHTALYWYRQSLGQGLEFLIYFQGNSAPDKSGLPSDRFSAERTGGSVSTLTIQRTQQEDSAVYLCASSFPRGGFSYNEQFFGPGTRLTVL.

This clonotype was recorded many times. The gene calls are TRBV20-1 and TRBJ2-4; D remains ambiguous. Germline V lookup: CDR1 DFQATT, CDR2 SNEGSKA (reference sequence). CDR3 length: 13 residues. Trimming stripped 2 bases from V and 6 bases from J, with 11 bases between. In nucleotides, the CDR3 is TGCAGTGCTAGACCGGAAGGCGGAAACATTCAGTACTTC. This translates into CSARPEGGNIQYF.

By frequency in the sample, this clonotype is medium-sized. This chain connects TRBV5-6 to TRBJ2-1; D is perhaps TRBD1 (6 bases). V was pared by 5 bases and J by 5 bases, with 14 bases between. CDR3 length: 14 amino acids. Germline CDR1 is SGHDT and CDR2 is YYEEEE. The CDR3 DNA reads TGTGCCAGCAGTAGAGGGGGAAGTGACAATGAGCAGTTCTTC. This gives the protein CASSRGGSDNEQFF.

This clonotype was seen repeatedly, ten times or more. The V and J genes are TRBV5-1 and TRBJ2-3; 7 bases are a match to TRBD2. CDR1 and CDR2 from the germline V gene are SGHRS and YFSETQ. V lost 4 bases to trimming and J lost 3 bases; unmatched junction nucleotides: 8. CDR3 length equals 15 residues. The CDR3 nucleotides are TGCGCCAGCAGCGGCAGCGGGGAGGGAACAGATACGCAGTATTTT. Protein product: CASSGSGEGTDTQYF. Drawing the rest from reference TRBV5-1 and TRBJ2-3, the complete variable domain is KAGVTQTPRYLIKTRGQQVTLSCSPISGHRSVSWYQQTPGQGLQFLFEYFSETQRNKGNFPGRFSGRQFSNSRSEMNVSTLELGDSALYLCASSGSGEGTDTQYFGPGTRLTVL.

This clonotype was counted ten times or more. DNA of the CDR3: TGCAGCGGGACGGTAAACTACGAGCAGTACTTC. Translated, it gives CSGTVNYEQYF. The V and J genes are TRBV29-1 and TRBJ2-7; D gene uncertain. CDR1 is SQVTM, CDR2 ANQGSEA, per germline. The CDR3 has 11 residues. Trimming took off 7 bases at V and 3 bases at J, with 10 bases between the two ends.

This clonotype was seen at least ten times. J is TRBJ2-1 and V is TRBV4-3; TRBD1 or TRBD2 may be the D gene (6 bases each). This CDR3 is built from 13 residues. The germline V gene encodes CDR1 LGHNA and CDR2 YSLEER. V dropped 0 bases and J dropped 15 bases, with 15 bases sitting between them. CDR3 nucleotides: TGCGCCAGCAGCCAAGAACCGGGGGCCGGGGTGTTCTTC. Amino acids: CASSQEPGAGVFF.

This clonotype was seen at least ten times. The chain couples TRBV18 to TRBJ1-1; D is ambiguous. There are 14 residues in the CDR3. CDR1 and CDR2 from the germline V gene are KGHSH and LQKENI. V was shortened by 3 bases and J by 1 base, with 9 bases between the two germline ends. DNA for the CDR3: TGTGCCAGCTCACCGTCTAGGGAGAACACTGAAGCTTTCTTT. Amino acid sequence: CASSPSRENTEAFF.

This clonotype has ten or more counts. CDR3 nucleotides: TGTGCCAGCAGCAGAGCGGGGACAAACTATCCTCCTCAGGGCGAGCAGTACTTC. Translating gives CASSRAGTNYPPQGEQYF. This chain uses TRBV7-2 with TRBJ2-7; weak D call: TRBD2 (7 bases). CDR3 length equals 18 residues. The V end was cut by 5 bases, the J end by 6 bases, with 29 bases between. Germline loops: CDR1 SGHTA, CDR2 FQGNSA.

The table lists this clonotype with many counts. This chain links TRBV12-3 or TRBV12-4 with TRBJ2-3, with a tentative D call TRBD1 (5 bases). This CDR3 contains 12 residues. Trimming took off 3 bases at V and 10 bases at J, with 11 bases between the two ends. The CDR3 DNA follows: TGTGCCAGCAGTTTGGGGCAGGGTGCGCAGTATTTT. Protein: CASSLGQGAQYF.

The rearrangement uses TRBV12-3 or TRBV12-4 and TRBJ2-7, with D tentatively TRBD1 (5 bases). The CDR3 has 15 amino acids. V was cut by 3 bases and J by 0 bases, with 12 bases left in between. The CDR3 loop reads CASSFQGTISYEQYF. CDR3 DNA sequence: TGTGCCAGCAGTTTCCAGGGCACCATCTCCTACGAGCAGTACTTC.

V is TRBV25-1 and J is TRBJ2-5; D may be TRBD1 or TRBD2 (5 bases each). CDR1 and CDR2 (germline): MGHDK, SYGVNS. V was shortened by 8 bases and J by 5 bases, with 18 bases between the two germline ends. The CDR3 has 14 amino acids. CDR3 sequence reads: CASSSWGSVETQYF. The CDR3 DNA follows: TGTGCCAGCTCAAGCTGGGGGTCCGTCGAGACCCAGTACTTC.

The table lists this clonotype with many counts. J is TRBJ1-5 and V is TRBV24-1; D gene uncertain. Deletions cut 4 bases from V and 4 bases from J, with 10 bases between. Germline CDR1 and CDR2: KGHDR and SFDVKD. The CDR3 length is 14 residues. CDR3 sequence reads: CATSDGRPNQPQHF. The CDR3 DNA reads as TGTGCCACCAGTGACGGCAGACCGAATCAGCCCCAGCATTTT.

This clonotype was seen ten or more times. This chain links TRBV7-8 with TRBJ2-2; D is perhaps TRBD1 (6 bases). Trimming took off 5 bases at V and 6 bases at J, with 16 bases between the two ends. CDR3 length: 15 amino acids. The germline gives CDR1 SGHVS, CDR2 FQNEAQ. In DNA form, the CDR3 reads TGTGCCAGCAGCCCCGTGGCAGGGGTGGCCGGGGAGCTGTTTTTT. Its protein product is CASSPVAGVAGELFF.

Many counts were recorded for this clonotype. The chain combines TRBV15 with TRBJ2-1; TRBD1 matches 10 bases. The V gene's germline CDR1 is LNHNV and CDR2 YYDKDF (reference sequence). The V and J ends lost 8 bases and 4 bases, in that order; junction bases with no gene match: 11. The CDR3 loop spans 16 amino acids. Written as DNA, the CDR3 is TGTGCCACCGGGACAGGGGTCCCACCGGGGTACAATGAGCAGTTCTTC. Protein: CATGTGVPPGYNEQFF.

There are many counts of this clonotype. Given a much more abundant clone one base away, this may be a read error. The chain employs TRBV20-1 and TRBJ2-1; D unresolved. This CDR3 is built from 11 residues. Germline-derived CDR1 and CDR2 are DFQATT and SNEGSKA (reference sequence). CDR3 coding DNA: TGCAGTGTTAGAGCTGCCAATGAGCAGTTCTTC. It is translated as CSVRAANEQFF.

This clonotype was counted many times. The chain joins TRBV2 to TRBJ2-5, with 7 bases identical to TRBD2. CDR3 length: 16 residues. The germline V gene encodes CDR1 SNHLY and CDR2 FYNNEI. The V segment lost 7 bases and the J segment 4 bases; nucleotides outside the gene matches: 15. CDR3 nucleotide sequence: TGTGCCAGCAAAGGGAGGGGTCGAGGCTCGGGAGAGACCCAGTACTTC. The encoded protein is CASKGRGRGSGETQYF.

This clonotype occurred many times. The genes are TRBV2 and TRBJ1-5; 8 bases match TRBD1. The CDR3 runs 15 residues. J was trimmed by 7 bases and V by 6 bases; bases with no gene match: 11. Germline CDR1 SNHLY, CDR2 FYNNEI. The CDR3 spells CASRGETGAGQPQHF. In DNA form, the CDR3 reads TGTGCCAGCAGGGGAGAGACAGGGGCTGGGCAGCCCCAGCATTTT.

At least ten counts were recorded for this clonotype. This chain connects TRBV5-1 to TRBJ2-7; unclear D gene. The V and J ends lost 7 bases and 4 bases respectively, with 9 bases between them. Per the germline V gene, CDR1 is SGHRS and CDR2 is YFSETQ. The CDR3 is 11 residues long. CDR3 sequence: CASQEGYEQYF. As DNA, the CDR3 is TGCGCCAGCCAAGAAGGGTACGAGCAGTACTTC. The full variable domain, in which reference TRBV5-1 and TRBJ2-7 provide the parts outside the CDR3, is KAGVTQTPRYLIKTRGQQVTLSCSPISGHRSVSWYQQTPGQGLQFLFEYFSETQRNKGNFPGRFSGRQFSNSRSEMNVSTLELGDSALYLCASQEGYEQYFGPGTRLTVT.

In its sample, this clonotype was seen once. This could be a read error, since a much larger clone is one nucleotide away. This sequence joins TRBV5-1 and TRBJ1-1, with D unresolved. The germline gives CDR1 SGHRS, CDR2 YFSETQ. The CDR3 runs to 14 residues. The V end was cut by 6 bases, the J end by 1 base, with 13 bases between. In DNA, the CDR3 is TGCGCCAGCACAGAAATACTCCCGAACACTGAAGCTTTCTTT. This codes for CASTEILPNTEAFF.

This clonotype was seen many times. J is TRBJ2-1 and V is TRBV20-1; D is perhaps TRBD2 (6 bases). In germline, CDR1 is DFQATT, CDR2 SNEGSKA (reference sequence). The CDR3 totals 14 residues. V lost 5 bases and J 4 bases, leaving 15 bases between the germline ends. The CDR3 protein is CSAQAGYGYNEQFF. The CDR3 DNA is TGCAGTGCTCAGGCGGGGTACGGGTACAATGAGCAGTTCTTC.

The CDR3 region is CSVSVAGGVELFF. DNA of the CDR3: TGCAGCGTTTCTGTAGCGGGGGGAGTGGAGCTGTTTTTT. This chain links TRBV29-1 with TRBJ2-2, with TRBD2 matching 10 bases. V shed 5 bases and J 10 bases; nucleotides not matched to a gene: 7. There are 13 residues in the CDR3. Per germline, CDR1 SQVTM and CDR2 ANQGSEA.

Many counts were recorded for this clonotype. The CDR3 DNA reads as TGTGCCAGCAGTTACGGGACAGCCTCTAGCACAGATACGCAGTATTTT. Encoded protein: CASSYGTASSTDTQYF. V gene TRBV6-5 combines with J gene TRBJ2-3; 7 nucleotides align to TRBD1. The CDR3 has 16 residues. The germline V gene has CDR1 MNHEY and CDR2 SVGAGI. V was clipped by 2 bases and J by 0 bases; unmatched bases: 5.

This clonotype has ten or more counts. The rearrangement joins TRBV5-1 to TRBJ2-1; the D is unclear. Germline V gene lookup returns CDR1 SGHRS and CDR2 YFSETQ. This CDR3 is 14 amino acids long. Trimming took off 1 base at V and 5 bases at J, with 10 bases between the two ends. The chain's CDR3 is CASSLIGNDNEQFF. The CDR3 nucleotides are TGCGCCAGCAGCTTGATAGGGAACGACAATGAGCAGTTCTTC.

This clonotype was observed many times. The rearrangement uses TRBV5-1 and TRBJ2-7; 10 bases match TRBD1. This CDR3 comprises 14 residues. V lost 4 bases to trimming and J lost 6 bases; unmatched junction nucleotides: 7. CDR1 is SGHRS, CDR2 YFSETQ, per germline. DNA of the CDR3: TGCGCCAGCAGCGCCGGGACAGGGGTAGGCGAGCAGTACTTC. Translating it yields CASSAGTGVGEQYF.

In its sample, this clonotype was seen a few times. This chain joins TRBV5-1 and TRBJ2-3; no reliable D call. Germline V CDR1 and CDR2: SGHRS, YFSETQ. CDR3 length: 15 amino acids. V was cut by 0 bases and J by 5 bases, with 13 bases left in between. CDR3 coding DNA: TGCGCCAGCAGCTTGGCCGGGCCCCCAGGAGATACGCAGTATTTT. Encoded protein: CASSLAGPPGDTQYF.

This clonotype was observed many times. The chain employs TRBV20-1 and TRBJ1-1; D is undetermined. V lost 8 bases, J lost 4 bases, and 20 bases lay in between. Germline V gene data show CDR1 as DFQATT and CDR2 as SNEGSKA (reference sequence). The CDR3 is made up of 14 amino acids. This chain's CDR3 is CSSVRGLAGTEAFF. The CDR3 DNA follows: TGCAGTTCGGTCCGGGGATTGGCCGGCACTGAAGCTTTCTTT.

This clonotype was recorded many times. The chain employs TRBV12-3 or TRBV12-4 and TRBJ1-5, with D perhaps TRBD1 (5 bases). The CDR3 length is 14 residues. Trimming took off 5 bases at V and 7 bases at J, with 15 bases between the two ends. The CDR3 protein is CASSVRDVGQPQHF. For the CDR3, the DNA is TGTGCCAGCAGTGTCCGGGACGTGGGACAGCCCCAGCATTTT.